The 30 T cell receptor beta chains below were found in one sample sequenced in a study of OX40 agonist ivuxolimab in advanced cancers. The table came from immunoSEQ multiplex PCR; TCRdb's copy has only in-frame clones and leaves some out. This table has about 82,000 clones, around four fifths appearing once. Sequencing was performed on CD4+ or CD8+ T cells sorted from blood, taken in a trial of the OX40 agonist ivuxolimab. These receptors originate from an adult with an advanced solid tumor such as melanoma, head and neck, liver or kidney cancer.

CDR3 amino acids: CASRPVEASYGYTF. The DNA for the CDR3 is TGTGCCAGCAGACCCGTAGAGGCGAGCTATGGCTACACCTTC. V and J are TRBV5-6 and TRBJ1-2; no clear D. The CDR3 sequence is 14 residues long. V shed 5 bases and J shed 4 bases, with 15 bases lying between them. In germline, CDR1 is SGHDT, CDR2 YYEEEE.

The rearrangement links TRBV7-2 to TRBJ2-3; 8 positions match TRBD1. Germline V gene data show CDR1 as SGHTA and CDR2 as FQGNSA. V shed 5 bases and J 2 bases; nucleotides not matched to a gene: 6. CDR3 length: 15 amino acids. CDR3 bases: TGTGCCAGCAGCCCAGGGGGCTATTACACAGATACGCAGTATTTT. Its translation: CASSPGGYYTDTQYF.

The J gene is TRBJ2-1, the V gene TRBV19, with 12 bases aligning to TRBD2. The V gene's germline CDR1 is LNHDA and CDR2 SQIVND (reference sequence). The CDR3 spans 17 residues. With 5 bases clipped from V and 5 bases from J, the junction kept 10 bases outside the gene matches. The chain's CDR3 is CASSARLAGDLNNEQFF. CDR3 bases: TGTGCCAGTAGTGCCCGACTAGCGGGGGACCTAAACAATGAGCAGTTCTTC.

The chain is built from TRBV30 and TRBJ2-5; the D gene is possibly TRBD1 (7 bases). Germline assignment: CDR1 GTSNPN and CDR2 SVGIG (reference sequence). Trimming cost V 2 bases and J 7 bases, with 11 bases left between them. The CDR3 is 12 amino acids. The CDR3 DNA reads as TGTGCCTGGAGTTCAGGGGGAGGGACCCAGTACTTC. Its translation is CAWSSGGGTQYF.

The rearrangement uses TRBV25-1 and TRBJ2-3, with D uncertain. V was trimmed by 5 bases and J by 0 bases, leaving 6 bases between them. CDR3 length: 13 residues. Per the germline V gene, CDR1 is MGHDK and CDR2 is SYGVNS. As DNA, the CDR3 is TGTGCCAGCAGTCACCTAAGCACAGATACGCAGTATTTT. It yields the protein CASSHLSTDTQYF.

The rearrangement uses TRBV4-3 and TRBJ2-1; D is ambiguous. Looked up from germline, CDR1 is LGHNA and CDR2 is YSLEER. This CDR3 region has 13 residues. V shed 0 bases and J shed 7 bases, with 7 bases lying between them. The CDR3 sequence: CASSQDFPNEQFF. The CDR3 DNA follows: TGCGCCAGCAGCCAAGATTTCCCGAATGAGCAGTTCTTC.

In this sample, this clone turned up a few times. The V gene is TRBV30, the J gene TRBJ1-1; no reliable D call. CDR3 length: 10 residues. Germline loops: CDR1 GTSNPN, CDR2 SVGIG (reference sequence). V lost 7 bases to trimming and J lost 3 bases, with 6 bases between them. CDR3 nucleotide sequence: TGTGCCTTAGGAGACACTGAAGCTTTCTTT. It specifies CALGDTEAFF.

The chain is built from TRBV6-4 and TRBJ2-1; 9 nucleotides align to TRBD1. The V and J ends lost 2 bases and 10 bases, in that order; junction bases with no gene match: 12. The CDR3 is 16 amino acids. In germline, CDR1 is MRHNA, CDR2 SNTAGT. The CDR3 loop reads CASSDEPGQGVWEQFF. CDR3 coding DNA: TGTGCCAGCAGTGACGAACCGGGACAGGGCGTATGGGAGCAGTTCTTC.

The chain uses TRBV9 and TRBJ1-1, with D unresolved. Germline V CDR1 and CDR2: SGDLS, YYNGEE. V lost 0 bases, J lost 0 bases, and 6 bases lay in between. The CDR3 length is 14 residues. DNA of the CDR3: TGTGCCAGCAGCGTAGAAGGATTGAACACTGAAGCTTTCTTT. Amino acid sequence: CASSVEGLNTEAFF.

The V gene is TRBV9, the J gene TRBJ1-4, with TRBD1 matching 7 bases. V shed 1 base and J 7 bases; nucleotides not matched to a gene: 7. CDR1 and CDR2 (germline): SGDLS, YYNGEE. The CDR3 is 15 amino acids. DNA of the CDR3: TGTGCCAGCAGCGTAACCGGGACAGTGGGTGAAAAACTGTTTTTT. This encodes CASSVTGTVGEKLFF.

The chain links TRBV11-2 to TRBJ2-7, with D tentatively TRBD1 or TRBD2 (7 bases each). Trimming left V 0 bases short and J 2 bases short, with 11 bases between. The germline V gene has CDR1 SGHAT and CDR2 FQNNGV. The CDR3 sequence is 15 residues long. CDR3 in amino acids: CASSLDQGGTYEQYF. DNA of the CDR3: TGTGCCAGCAGCTTAGATCAGGGGGGGACCTACGAGCAGTACTTC.

The rearrangement uses TRBV7-9 and TRBJ1-1, with 10 bases fitting TRBD1. Germline V gene lookup returns CDR1 SEHNR and CDR2 FQNEAQ (reference sequence). This CDR3 is 15 amino acids long. V dropped 5 bases and J dropped 1; count of bases not matched to a gene: 4. The CDR3 sequence is CASSGRTGGNTEAFF. The DNA of the CDR3 is TGTGCCAGCAGCGGACGGACAGGGGGGAACACTGAAGCTTTCTTT. The variable domain in full, with the rest retrieved from reference TRBV7-9 and TRBJ1-1, is DTGVSQNPRHKITKRGQNVTFRCDPISEHNRLYWYRQTLGQGPEFLTYFQNEAQLEKSRLLSDRFSAERPKGSFSTLEIQRTEQGDSAMYLCASSGRTGGNTEAFFGQGTRLTVV.

This chain uses TRBV5-1 with TRBJ2-2; the match to TRBD1 covers 9 bases. The CDR3 runs 15 residues. V was pared by 5 bases and J by 2 bases, with 4 bases of the junction left unmatched. The germline V gene encodes CDR1 SGHRS and CDR2 YFSETQ. CDR3 in amino acids: CASRGQGRNTGELFF. Here the CDR3 DNA reads TGCGCCAGCAGAGGACAGGGGCGAAACACCGGGGAGCTGTTTTTT.

This chain links TRBV5-6 with TRBJ1-2; D gene unclear. Germline V lookup: CDR1 SGHDT, CDR2 YYEEEE. Trimming removed 2 bases from V and 4 bases from J, with 9 bases in between. CDR3 length: 13 amino acids. As DNA, the CDR3 is TGTGCCAGCAGCTTAAAGATTCCCTATGGCTACACCTTC. It codes for CASSLKIPYGYTF.

Written as DNA, the CDR3 is TGCGCCAGCAGCGGCTCGACAGGGGGTGGCGGGGAGCTGTTTTTT. The encoded protein is CASSGSTGGGGELFF. This chain uses TRBV5-1 with TRBJ2-2, with 9 bases that match TRBD1. The germline V gene encodes CDR1 SGHRS and CDR2 YFSETQ. The V segment lost 4 bases and the J segment 7 bases; nucleotides outside the gene matches: 8. This CDR3 region has 15 residues.

The genes are TRBV19 and TRBJ2-6, with D unresolved. Trimming shortened V by 6 bases and J by 0 bases, and 12 bases separated the two germline ends. This CDR3 spans 16 amino acids. Germline values: CDR1 LNHDA, CDR2 SQIVND (reference sequence). DNA of the CDR3: TGTGCCAGTAGCCCTTTCAGTTCCTCTGGGGCCAACGTCCTGACTTTC. Translating it yields CASSPFSSSGANVLTF.

This chain joins TRBV18 and TRBJ1-2; the match to TRBD1 covers 7 bases. Unmatched junction bases numbered 4, after V lost 2 bases and J lost 4 bases. Germline V CDR1 and CDR2: KGHSH, LQKENI. CDR3 length: 14 amino acids. CDR3 sequence reads: CASSPNRDSYGYTF. In nucleotides, the CDR3 is TGTGCCAGCTCACCAAACCGGGACAGCTATGGCTACACCTTC.

The rearrangement uses TRBV2 and TRBJ1-2; no definite D call. Looked up from germline, CDR1 is SNHLY and CDR2 is FYNNEI. The CDR3 is made up of 13 amino acids. V was shortened by 2 bases and J by 5 bases, with 9 bases between the two germline ends. CDR3 amino acids: CASSEISLYGYTF. In nucleotides, the CDR3 is TGTGCCAGCAGTGAAATATCTCTTTATGGCTACACCTTC. The full variable domain, rest sourced from reference TRBV2 and TRBJ1-2, is EPEVTQTPSHQVTQMGQEVILRCVPISNHLYFYWYRQILGQKVEFLVSFYNNEISEKSEIFDDQFSVERPDGSNFTLKIRSTKLEDSAMYFCASSEISLYGYTFGSGTRLTVV.

The gene calls are TRBV4-3 and TRBJ2-7; the D call may be TRBD1 or TRBD2 (5 bases each). Germline V gene lookup returns CDR1 LGHNA and CDR2 YSLEER. The germline V and J ends were trimmed by 4 bases and 0 bases, with 10 bases remaining between them. CDR3 length: 14 residues. The CDR3 region has the DNA TGCGCCAGCAGCCCCTCAGGGACCTCCTACGAGCAGTACTTC. Encoded protein: CASSPSGTSYEQYF.

The chain is built from TRBV5-1 and TRBJ2-1; 8 positions agree with TRBD2. CDR3 length equals 16 residues. Germline assignment: CDR1 SGHRS and CDR2 YFSETQ. The V segment lost 3 bases and the J segment 2 bases; nucleotides outside the gene matches: 7. CDR3 coding DNA: TGCGCCAGCAGCTCAACGGGGGGGCCCCCCTACAATGAGCAGTTCTTC. Its protein product is CASSSTGGPPYNEQFF.

The J gene is TRBJ2-7, the V gene TRBV21-1; the listed D gene, TRBD2, was not tested against the DNA. TRBV21-1 is classified as a pseudogene. The CDR3 has 13 amino acids. The CDR3 loop is CASKLADSYEQYF. The CDR3 DNA follows: TGTGCCAGCAAACTAGCCGACTCCTACGAGCAGTACTTC.

The chain couples TRBV6-6 to TRBJ1-1, with unresolved D. The CDR3 runs to 12 residues. V was trimmed by 2 bases and J by 0 bases, leaving 1 base between them. CDR1 is MNHNY and CDR2 is SVGAGI in the germline V gene (reference sequence). CDR3 DNA sequence: TGTGCCAGCAGTTACCTGAACACTGAAGCTTTCTTT. It encodes CASSYLNTEAFF.

In this sample, this clone turned up a few times. The genes are TRBV19 and TRBJ1-6; 8 bases map to TRBD1. Germline CDR1 and CDR2: LNHDA and SQIVND (reference sequence). The CDR3 runs to 16 residues. The J segment lost 6 bases and the V segment lost 4 bases, leaving 8 bases of the junction unmatched. CDR3 DNA sequence: TGTGCCAGTAGTAGGGGGACAGGTTGGACTAATTCACCCCTCCACTTT. It translates to CASSRGTGWTNSPLHF.

The V call is TRBV7-2, the J call TRBJ1-6, with TRBD1 identical over 8 bases. Unmatched junction bases numbered 13, after V lost 5 bases and J lost 10 bases. The CDR3 runs 16 residues. CDR1 and CDR2 from the germline V gene are SGHTA and FQGNSA. The CDR3 sequence is CASSDYGTGGRSPLHF. The CDR3 coding sequence is TGTGCCAGCAGCGATTACGGGACAGGCGGGAGATCACCCCTCCACTTT. Based on the CDR3 plus reference TRBV7-2 and TRBJ1-6, the full variable domain is GAGVSQSPSNKVTEKGKDVELRCDPISGHTALYWYRQSLGQGLEFLIYFQGNSAPDKSGLPSDRFSAERTGGSVSTLTIQRTQQEDSAVYLCASSDYGTGGRSPLHFGNGTRLTVT.

The chain is built from TRBV7-3 and TRBJ2-5; 9 bases match TRBD2. V was clipped by 5 bases and J by 7 bases; unmatched bases: 5. Germline-derived CDR1 and CDR2 are SGHTA and FQGTGA. The CDR3 loop spans 13 amino acids. The CDR3: CASSASGTTTQYF. DNA for the CDR3: TGTGCCAGCAGCGCTAGCGGGACCACGACCCAGTACTTC. The variable domain in full, completed from reference TRBV7-3 and TRBJ2-5, reads GAGVSQTPSNKVTEKGKYVELRCDPISGHTALYWYRQSLGQGPEFLIYFQGTGAADDSGLPNDRFFAVRPEGSVSTLKIQRTERGDSAVYLCASSASGTTTQYFGPGTRLLVL.

The rearrangement joins TRBV7-2 to TRBJ1-1, with D perhaps matching TRBD1 (6 bases). Germline CDR1 and CDR2: SGHTA and FQGNSA. The CDR3 has 14 amino acids. The ends were cut back, 4 bases at V and 4 bases at J, with 13 bases in the middle. Here the CDR3 reads CASSSLGGLTEAFF. The CDR3 coding sequence is TGTGCCAGCAGCTCCCTCGGGGGGCTCACTGAAGCTTTCTTT.

The chain joins TRBV7-2 to TRBJ1-4; a possible D gene is TRBD1 (5 bases). The CDR3 totals 15 residues. Trimming left V 5 bases short and J 8 bases short, with 18 bases between. Germline V gene lookup returns CDR1 SGHTA and CDR2 FQGNSA. CDR3 nucleotides: TGTGCCAGCAGCGTCAATACGGGGCGGGAGGAAAAACTGTTTTTT. This codes for CASSVNTGREEKLFF.

The chain employs TRBV7-9 and TRBJ2-5; D is possibly TRBD2 (5 bases). The CDR3 has 15 residues. The ends were cut back, 5 bases at V and 2 bases at J, with 15 bases in the middle. Germline V lookup: CDR1 SEHNR, CDR2 FQNEAQ (reference sequence). The CDR3 region has the DNA TGTGCCAGCAGCCCCAGCGGACGGGAACAAGAGACCCAGTACTTC. As protein: CASSPSGREQETQYF.

This clone was found once. The chain has TRBV11-1 and TRBJ2-7, with TRBD1 identical over 7 bases. Germline values: CDR1 SGHAT, CDR2 FQDESV (reference sequence). J lost 3 bases, V lost 8 bases, and 7 bases had no gene match. The CDR3 extends over 13 amino acids. This chain's CDR3 is CASSGTAFYEQYF. The CDR3 DNA is TGTGCCAGCTCGGGGACAGCATTCTACGAGCAGTACTTC.

The chain has TRBV30 and TRBJ1-3; D remains unclear. Looked up from germline, CDR1 is GTSNPN and CDR2 is SVGIG (reference sequence). V was cut by 5 bases and J by 2 bases, with 13 bases left in between. The CDR3 has 14 residues. The CDR3 region is CAWPSGGAGNTIYF. In DNA, the CDR3 is TGTGCCTGGCCCTCGGGTGGAGCTGGAAACACCATATATTTT.